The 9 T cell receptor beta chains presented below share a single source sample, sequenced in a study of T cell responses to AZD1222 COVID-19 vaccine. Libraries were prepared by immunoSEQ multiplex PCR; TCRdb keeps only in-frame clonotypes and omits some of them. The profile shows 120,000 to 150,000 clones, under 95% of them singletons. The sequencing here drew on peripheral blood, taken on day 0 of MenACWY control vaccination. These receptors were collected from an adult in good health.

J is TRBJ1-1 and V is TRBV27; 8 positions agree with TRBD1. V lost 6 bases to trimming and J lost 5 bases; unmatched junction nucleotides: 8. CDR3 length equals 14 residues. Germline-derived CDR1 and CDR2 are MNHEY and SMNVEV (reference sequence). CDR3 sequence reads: CASSDPRGQTEAFF. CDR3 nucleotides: TGTGCCAGCAGCGACCCCAGGGGGCAAACTGAAGCTTTCTTT.

CDR3 nucleotides: TGCGCCAGCAGGGGGGACAGGGACACAGATACGCAGTATTTT. Translating gives CASRGDRDTDTQYF. This rearrangement joins TRBV10-1 to TRBJ2-3; 9 bases are a match to TRBD1. The V gene's germline CDR1 is WNHNN and CDR2 SYGVQD (reference sequence). The V segment lost 6 bases and the J segment 2 bases; nucleotides outside the gene matches: 3. The CDR3 loop spans 14 amino acids.

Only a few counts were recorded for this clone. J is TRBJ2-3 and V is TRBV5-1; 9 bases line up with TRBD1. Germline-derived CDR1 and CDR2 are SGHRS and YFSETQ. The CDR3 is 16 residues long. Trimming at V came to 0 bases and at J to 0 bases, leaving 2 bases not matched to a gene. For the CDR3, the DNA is TGCGCCAGCAGCTTGGGACAGGGGGGTAGCACAGATACGCAGTATTTT. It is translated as CASSLGQGGSTDTQYF.

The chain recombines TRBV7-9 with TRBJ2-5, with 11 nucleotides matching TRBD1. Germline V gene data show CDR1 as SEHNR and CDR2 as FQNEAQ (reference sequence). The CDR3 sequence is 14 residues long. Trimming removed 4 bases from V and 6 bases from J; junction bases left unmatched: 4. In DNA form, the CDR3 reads TGTGCCAGCAGCTCTGGGACAGGGGGAAAGACCCAGTACTTC. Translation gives CASSSGTGGKTQYF.

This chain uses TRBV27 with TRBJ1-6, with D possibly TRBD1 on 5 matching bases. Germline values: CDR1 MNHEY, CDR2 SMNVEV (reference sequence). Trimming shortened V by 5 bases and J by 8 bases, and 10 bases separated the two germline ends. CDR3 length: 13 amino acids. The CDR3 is CASSRRGDSPLHF. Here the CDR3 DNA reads TGTGCCAGCAGTCGTCGGGGGGATTCACCCCTCCACTTT.

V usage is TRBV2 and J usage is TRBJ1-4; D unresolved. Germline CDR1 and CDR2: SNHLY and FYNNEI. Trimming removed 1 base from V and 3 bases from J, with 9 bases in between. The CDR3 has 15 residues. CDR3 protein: CASSEGGSANEKLFF. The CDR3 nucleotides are TGTGCCAGCAGTGAAGGGGGAAGTGCTAATGAAAAACTGTTTTTT.

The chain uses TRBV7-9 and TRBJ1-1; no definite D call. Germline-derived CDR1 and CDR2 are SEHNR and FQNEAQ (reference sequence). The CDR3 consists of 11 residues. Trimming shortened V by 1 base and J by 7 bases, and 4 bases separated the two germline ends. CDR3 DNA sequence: TGTGCCAGCAGCTTAGTAGGTGAAGCTTTCTTT. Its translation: CASSLVGEAFF.

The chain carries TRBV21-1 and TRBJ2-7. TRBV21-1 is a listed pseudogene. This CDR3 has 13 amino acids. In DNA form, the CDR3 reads TGTGCCAGCAGCAGACCCTTTGGGTACGAGCAGTACTTC. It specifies CASSRPFGYEQYF.

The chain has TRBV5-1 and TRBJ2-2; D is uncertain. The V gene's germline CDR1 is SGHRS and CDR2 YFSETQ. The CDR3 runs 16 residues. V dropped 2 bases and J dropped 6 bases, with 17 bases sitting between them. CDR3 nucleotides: TGCGCCAGCAGCTTTAGGACCGGAGTCTCCGCCGGGGAGCTGTTTTTT. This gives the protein CASSFRTGVSAGELFF.